These T cell receptor beta chains were read from a single sample in a study of blood T cell repertoires in COVID-19. TCRdb's copy holds only in-frame clones and misses some; the assay was immunoSEQ multiplex PCR. The sample includes roughly 380,000 clones, about 89% of them seen just once. The sequencing input was peripheral blood. All receptors derive from a woman in her thirties or forties with COVID-19, enrolled during active disease. Both conserved end residues are part of each CDR3. The D gene is left open where the match is weak.

d_call | v_call | cdr3_aa
TRBD2 | TRBV27 | CASSPRLAGGLGLYNEQFF
. | TRBV20-1 | CSATQGNEQYF
TRBD1 | TRBV2 | CASSSIYTGGNGYTF
. | TRBV3-1/TRBV3-2 | CASSLTNNYGYTF
. | TRBV27 | CASSFEVSGQPQHF
. | TRBV7-2 | CASSLGRAMNTEAFF
. | TRBV6-6 | CASSRTQGQPQHF
. | TRBV5-1 | CASSLVGAEETQYF
TRBD2 | TRBV7-9 | CASSTLADSYEQYF
. | TRBV27 | CASSLRQRTNTGELFF
. | TRBV10-3 | CAISESREGYTF
TRBD2 | TRBV4-3 | CASSQDLAGGPDTQYF
TRBD2 | TRBV7-2 | CASSLFRTSGGETQYF
TRBD1 | TRBV28 | CASSFPSPGQGGAFF
. | TRBV24-1 | CATSDNYWTDSSYNEQFF
. | TRBV24-1 | CATPHKLQHRIRLNNSPLHF
. | TRBV12-5 | CASVWLNTEAFF
. | TRBV19 | CASTRYSTPLSGNTIYF
. | TRBV18 | CASSRTRDGYTF
. | TRBV4-3 | CASSIQFEYSPLHF
. | TRBV2 | CASRGDWRDTQYF
. | TRBV6-5 | CASRVTGNTEAFF
TRBD2 | TRBV19 | CASSIMGGSRSEQYF
. | TRBV27 | CASSFVPLAYNEQFF
. | TRBV7-2 | CASSLYGGRGGELFF
. | TRBV7-6 | CASSLAPQYQETQYF
TRBD1 | TRBV29-1 | CSVAAGGINQPQHF
. | TRBV28 | CASRTGQKYEKLFF
TRBD1 | TRBV12-3/TRBV12-4 | CASSAGGSGELFF
TRBD1 | TRBV19 | CASTRRGQGGYEQYF
. | TRBV2 | CASGGDRDWETQYF
. | TRBV7-2 | CASSQGLARYGQYF
TRBD2 | TRBV7-9 | CASSLPGRGLAGANVLTF
. | TRBV2 | CASSEARVYTGYGYTF
. | TRBV18 | CASSPRSRGNNSPLHF
. | TRBV30 | CAWSVSGGAVDSPLHF
TRBD2 | TRBV25-1 | CASSVESGRRNTGELFF
TRBD1 | TRBV7-9 | CASTHTRGQGDGYTF
. | TRBV3-1/TRBV3-2 | CASSQSGSTGELFF
. | TRBV27 | CASSRLTGTGSYEQYF
TRBD2 | TRBV27 | CASSSYRLAGDEKFGELFF
TRBD1 | TRBV6-5 | CASSQDRDYGYTF
. | TRBV12-3/TRBV12-4 | CASSFGGTEAFF
TRBD2 | TRBV13 | CASSLGTSLLYEQYF
. | TRBV3-1/TRBV3-2 | CASSQFGQTEAFF
TRBD1 | TRBV7-3 | CASTTRTGGPGNTIYF
TRBD1 | TRBV19 | CASSQGVNTEAFF
. | TRBV7-3 | CASSPDSHFSGANVLTF
. | TRBV7-8 | CASSLLPPGPLTDTQYF
. | TRBV7-6 | CASSKTTGYNTEAFF
. | TRBV28 | CATRGTWEQFF
TRBD1 | TRBV6-1 | CASSEAMGQGASEQYF
. | TRBV5-3 | CARNLKDRGSNSPLHF
. | TRBV7-6 | CASSLAPGAAIRNTIYF
TRBD2 | TRBV6-4 | CASSSGTSGSDTQYF
TRBD1 | TRBV28 | CASSSETGFLQGYTF
TRBD1 | TRBV2 | CASTDRSNTEAFF
. | TRBV12-3/TRBV12-4 | CASSSDRNYEQYF
TRBD1 | TRBV27 | CASSPRQGPEAFF
. | TRBV6-2/TRBV6-3 | CASTPWIPRIKEKLFF